This T cell receptor (beta chain) was recorded in a study of OX40 agonist ivuxolimab in advanced cancers. About the study: The dose-escalation group included hepatocellular carcinoma, melanoma, renal cell carcinoma and head and neck cancer.

Sequencing was performed with immunoSEQ multiplex PCR; in TCRdb, only in-frame clones are kept and a portion is missing. The sample yields tens of thousands of clones, roughly four fifths seen once. The material sequenced was CD4+ or CD8+ T cells sorted from blood, taken in a trial of the OX40 agonist ivuxolimab. This TCR derives from an adult with an advanced solid tumor such as melanoma, head and neck, liver or kidney cancer.

CDR3 sequence: CASSERDTDTQYF. CDR3 DNA: TGTGCCAGCAGCGAGCGGGATACAGATACGCAGTATTTT. V usage is TRBV5-4 and J usage is TRBJ2-3; 7 bases line up with TRBD2. V lost 4 bases and J lost 3; bases outside the gene matches: 2. In germline, CDR1 is SGHNT, CDR2 YYREEE (reference sequence). CDR3 length equals 13 residues.